The next 5 T cell receptor beta chains were all read from a single sample in a study of T-cell reconstitution after alpha-beta-depleted transplantation in children. Unique molecular identifiers were used to barcode this TCRbeta library. MiXCR, run by TCRdb on the PCR reads, gives a single entry per CDR3 protein. The sample lists about 980,000 distinct CDR3 sequences, around 30% occurring once. The input for sequencing was PBMCs, mostly from graft donor cells, taken 360 days after TCRalphabeta/CD19-depleted stem cell transplant. The receptors stem from a boy in the first two years of life who had a stem cell transplant for SCID, so the T cells may come from the graft donor.

The rearrangement links TRBV12-3 or TRBV12-4 to TRBJ1-1; the D gene is possibly TRBD1 (5 bases). The CDR3 length is 13 residues. The V end lost 6 bases, the J end lost 8 bases, and 16 bases lay between the germline ends. CDR3 residues: CASSPPGPFEAFF. CDR3 coding DNA: TGTGCCAGCAGCCCCCCGGGACCCTTCGAAGCTTTCTTT.

The V and J genes are TRBV4-1 and TRBJ2-7, with D uncertain. This CDR3 is 14 amino acids long. Deletions cut 1 base from V and 7 bases from J, with 14 bases between. The germline V gene has CDR1 MGHRA and CDR2 YSYEKL. The CDR3 bases are TGCGCCAGCAGCCAAGGACCGGCAATGTGGGAGCAGTACTTC. Its translation is CASSQGPAMWEQYF.

This clonotype has just a few counts. V gene TRBV28 combines with J gene TRBJ2-3, with D uncertain. The V gene lost 5 bases and the J gene lost 9 bases, with 12 bases spanning the gap. This CDR3 has 12 residues. Germline V CDR1 and CDR2: MDHEN, SYDVKM. CDR3 DNA: TGTGCCAGCAGTCCGAAACTGGGGACGCAGTATTTT. It translates to CASSPKLGTQYF.

This rearrangement joins TRBV7-9 to TRBJ2-1; the D is unclear. V was cut by 1 base and J by 2 bases, with 12 bases left in between. There are 16 residues in the CDR3. Germline V CDR1 and CDR2: SEHNR, FQNEAQ (reference sequence). In nucleotides, the CDR3 is TGTGCCAGCAGCTTAGAAGGCAGGTGGGCCTACAATGAGCAGTTCTTC. Protein product: CASSLEGRWAYNEQFF. Filled out from reference TRBV7-9 and TRBJ2-1, the complete variable domain reads DTGVSQNPRHKITKRGQNVTFRCDPISEHNRLYWYRQTLGQGPEFLTYFQNEAQLEKSRLLSDRFSAERPKGSFSTLEIQRTEQGDSAMYLCASSLEGRWAYNEQFFGPGTRLTVL.

The V gene is TRBV6-2 or TRBV6-3, the J gene TRBJ2-7; D gene ambiguous. The V end was cut by 1 base, the J end by 3 bases, with 10 bases between. CDR1 is MNHEY and CDR2 is SVGEGT in the germline V gene. The CDR3 totals 14 residues. The CDR3 DNA reads as TGTGCCAGCAGTTACTATACTCACAACTACGAGCAGTACTTC. As protein: CASSYYTHNYEQYF.